The 3 T cell receptor beta chains presented below share a single source sample, sequenced in a study of blood T cells in healthy people across ages. With a J-beta primer mix and a sample-barcoded 5' primer, a second PCR ran about 7 to 11 cycles. MiXCR was run by TCRdb on the 5' RACE reads, yielding one entry per CDR3 protein. The sample includes approximately 780,000 distinct CDR3 sequences, about 26% of them seen just once. This same sample was also taken into another study, of T cells of mothers and their children.

Material: blood. The origin of the receptors is a boy aged 5-17 years in good health.

The genes are TRBV20-1 and TRBJ2-5; D possibly corresponds to TRBD1 (6 bases). The germline V gene encodes CDR1 DFQATT and CDR2 SNEGSKA (reference sequence). The CDR3 spans 15 residues. V gave up 0 bases and J gave up 2 bases, with 13 bases separating them. CDR3 protein: CSARDPRDTQETQYF. The DNA for the CDR3 is TGCAGTGCTAGAGATCCTCGGGACACTCAAGAGACCCAGTACTTC.

A note on this clonotype: At one end, the junction sequence differs from germline, possibly due to a read error. This chain connects TRBV12-3 or TRBV12-4 to TRBJ2-3; D is perhaps TRBD1 (6 bases). This CDR3 region has 13 residues. The CDR3 is CASRQGGYHTQCF. For the CDR3, the DNA is TGTGCCAGCAGACAGGGCGGATACCATACGCAGTGTTTT.

This clonotype was seen a handful of times. This sequence joins TRBV9 and TRBJ2-5; 10 bases are a match to TRBD2. The CDR3 contains 17 residues. Per the germline V gene, CDR1 is SGDLS and CDR2 is YYNGEE. J gave up 3 bases and V 0 bases, and 8 bases lay outside the gene matches. For the CDR3, the DNA is TGTGCCAGCAGCGTAGAAGGTAGCGGGGGGTTAGAAGAGACCCAGTACTTC. This gives the protein CASSVEGSGGLEETQYF.